These 13 T cell receptor beta chains were all obtained from the same sample, sequenced in a study of shared clonotypes between healthy human individuals. CD45RO-negative, CCR7-positively selected cells formed the naive CD8 fraction, excluding terminally differentiated effector memory CD45RA+ cells. Only in-frame clones appear in the TCRdb table, and some are missing; sequencing was by immunoSEQ multiplex PCR. The data contain about 2.1 million clones, approximately 94% of them seen just once; the ten biggest clones take up over 1.5%. The sequenced material came from naive CD8+ T cells from PBMCs. Receptors were obtained from a man aged 18 to 29 in good health. Some clones in this sample may be carry-over from other donors' samples.

The V gene is TRBV19, the J gene TRBJ2-7, with 11 positions matching TRBD2. This CDR3 is 13 amino acids long. In germline, CDR1 is LNHDA, CDR2 SQIVND (reference sequence). Trimming at V came to 6 bases and at J to 6 bases, leaving 4 bases not matched to a gene. CDR3 amino acids: CASRLAGEPEQYF. The CDR3 DNA is TGTGCCAGTAGACTAGCGGGAGAACCCGAGCAGTACTTC.

This sequence joins TRBV4-1 and TRBJ1-1; D uncertain. The germline V and J ends were trimmed by 0 bases and 0 bases, with 11 bases remaining between them. The CDR3 is made up of 16 amino acids. From germline, CDR1 is MGHRA and CDR2 YSYEKL. CDR3 sequence: CASSQDRTIVNTEAFF. In DNA form, the CDR3 reads TGCGCCAGCAGCCAAGATCGGACCATTGTGAACACTGAAGCTTTCTTT.

This chain uses TRBV7-9 with TRBJ2-5; no clear D. Trimming removed 7 bases at V and 4 bases at J, with 10 bases between. CDR3 length equals 12 residues. The germline CDR1 and CDR2 sequences are SEHNR and FQNEAQ (reference sequence). In DNA form, the CDR3 reads TGTGCCAGCACCAAGGCTATAGAGACCCAGTACTTC. Its translation is CASTKAIETQYF.

The chain employs TRBV30 and TRBJ1-3; D is uncertain. The CDR3 contains 12 residues. V lost 3 bases, J lost 5 bases, and 8 bases lay in between. Looked up from germline, CDR1 is GTSNPN and CDR2 is SVGIG (reference sequence). The CDR3 DNA follows: TGTGCCTGGAGGATCAGTCGAAACACCATATATTTT. Protein product: CAWRISRNTIYF.

Comments on this clone: One base away lies a much larger clone, so this may be a sequencing read error. Other DNA sequences within the sample encode an identical CDR3. The genes are TRBV28 and TRBJ1-1; D gene uncertain. Trimming cost V 3 bases and J 1 base, with 3 bases left between them. The CDR3 has 12 amino acids. CDR1 is MDHEN, CDR2 SYDVKM, per germline. Here the CDR3 reads CASSLWNTEAFF. CDR3 nucleotide sequence: TGTGCCAGCAGTTTGTGGAACACTGAAGCTTTCTTT.

The genes are TRBV5-1 and TRBJ2-1; 12 bases line up with TRBD2. Per germline, CDR1 SGHRS and CDR2 YFSETQ. V lost 0 bases, J lost 3 bases, and 1 base stayed unmatched. The CDR3 spans 16 residues. CDR3 loop: CASSLATSGSYNEQFF. The CDR3 coding sequence is TGCGCCAGCAGCTTGGCGACTAGCGGGAGCTACAATGAGCAGTTCTTC.

This clone occurred a few times. V is TRBV27 and J is TRBJ1-5, with TRBD1 identical over 8 bases. CDR3 length equals 14 residues. V was pared by 4 bases and J by 3 bases, with 2 bases of the junction left unmatched. Germline values: CDR1 MNHEY, CDR2 SMNVEV (reference sequence). Here the CDR3 reads CASSSGGLNQPQHF. For the CDR3, the DNA is TGTGCCAGCAGTTCAGGGGGCCTCAATCAGCCCCAGCATTTT.

In this sample, this clone turned up once. This rearrangement joins TRBV4-1 to TRBJ2-4; D could derive from TRBD1 or TRBD2 (5 bases each). There are 18 residues in the CDR3. Trimming took 4 bases from V and 0 from J, leaving 19 bases between them. Germline V gives CDR1 MGHRA, CDR2 YSYEKL. The CDR3 protein is CASSPGPSKGLAKNIQYF. The CDR3 nucleotides read TGCGCCAGCAGCCCGGGACCGAGTAAGGGCCTAGCCAAAAACATTCAGTACTTC.

The sample holds a few counts of this clone. The gene calls are TRBV5-1 and TRBJ1-1; D is undetermined. Trimming shortened V by 0 bases and J by 4 bases, and 10 bases separated the two germline ends. This CDR3 is built from 14 residues. CDR1 and CDR2 (germline): SGHRS, YFSETQ. CDR3 protein: CASSLAGRTTEAFF. The CDR3 DNA reads TGCGCCAGCAGCTTGGCCGGAAGGACCACTGAAGCTTTCTTT.

The rearrangement joins TRBV10-3 to TRBJ1-1; TRBD1 matches at 10 bases. V dropped 10 bases and J dropped 3; count of bases not matched to a gene: 2. Germline V CDR1 and CDR2: ENHRY, SYGVKD. The CDR3 is 12 amino acids. CDR3 nucleotides: TGTGCCACCGGGACAGGGGACACTGAAGCTTTCTTT. Encoded protein: CATGTGDTEAFF.

The V and J genes are TRBV12-1 and TRBJ1-2. TRBV12-1 is noted as a pseudogene. CDR3 length: 14 amino acids. The CDR3 DNA sequence: TGTGCCAGCAGCTTTGTGGGGGGTCCGGATGGCTACACCTTC. It translates to CASSFVGGPDGYTF.

The CDR3 region is CASSWGQVSTDTQYF. CDR3 bases: TGTGCCAGCAGTTGGGGACAGGTTAGCACAGATACGCAGTATTTT. The rearrangement joins TRBV28 to TRBJ2-3; 8 nucleotides line up with TRBD1. CDR1 is MDHEN and CDR2 is SYDVKM in the germline V gene. Trimming cost V 4 bases and J 0 bases; bases outside gene matches: 3. CDR3 length equals 15 residues.

This clone has a single count. The chain recombines TRBV7-9 with TRBJ2-1; perhaps TRBD1 as D (6 bases). There are 19 residues in the CDR3. Germline V gene lookup returns CDR1 SEHNR and CDR2 FQNEAQ (reference sequence). V was cut by 5 bases and J by 1 base, with 24 bases left in between. The CDR3 spells CASSLSLLLRGHSYNEQFF. The CDR3 DNA reads as TGTGCCAGCAGCCTCTCGCTCCTCCTACGGGGACATTCCTACAATGAGCAGTTCTTC. The full variable domain, completed using reference TRBV7-9 and TRBJ2-1, is DTGVSQNPRHKITKRGQNVTFRCDPISEHNRLYWYRQTLGQGPEFLTYFQNEAQLEKSRLLSDRFSAERPKGSFSTLEIQRTEQGDSAMYLCASSLSLLLRGHSYNEQFFGPGTRLTVL.